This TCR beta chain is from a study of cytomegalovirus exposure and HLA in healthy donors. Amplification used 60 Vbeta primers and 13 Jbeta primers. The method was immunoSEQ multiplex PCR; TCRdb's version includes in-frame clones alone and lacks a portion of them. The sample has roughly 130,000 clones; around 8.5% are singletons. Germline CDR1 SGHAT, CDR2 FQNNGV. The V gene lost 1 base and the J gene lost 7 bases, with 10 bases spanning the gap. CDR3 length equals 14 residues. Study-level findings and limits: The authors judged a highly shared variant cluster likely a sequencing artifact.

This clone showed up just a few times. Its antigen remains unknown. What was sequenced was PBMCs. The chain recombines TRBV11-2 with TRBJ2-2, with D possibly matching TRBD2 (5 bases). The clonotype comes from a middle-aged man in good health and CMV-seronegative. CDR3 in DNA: TGTGCCAGCAGCTTAGGTGTGGGGAGCGGGGAGCTGTTTTTT. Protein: CASSLGVGSGELFF. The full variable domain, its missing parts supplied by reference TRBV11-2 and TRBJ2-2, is EAGVAQSPRYKIIEKRQSVAFWCNPISGHATLYWYQQILGQGPKLLIQFQNNGVVDDSQLPKDRFSAERLKGVDSTLKIQPAKLEDSAVYLCASSLGVGSGELFFGEGSRLTVL.